Listed below are T cell receptor beta chains from one sample, sequenced in a study of T cell responses to AZD1222 COVID-19 vaccine. This table comes from immunoSEQ multiplex PCR, and its TCRdb copy is limited to in-frame clones, with some not included. The repertoire holds approximately 74,000 clones, over 65% seen once, with nearly 25% in the top ten. The sequences come from peripheral blood, collected 28 days after the second AZD1222 dose. These receptors all come from an adult who received the AZD1222 COVID-19 vaccine. The CDR3 runs from the conserved cysteine through the conserved F or W. D genes are given only for firm matches. Part of the rows lack a size; the others show once, few, many or a class for expanded clones.

v_call	d_call	j_call	clone_size	cdr3_aa	cdr3_nt
TRBV9	NA	TRBJ2-2	NA	CASSEPSTGGIITGELFF	TGTGCCAGCAGCGAGCCCTCTACGGGGGGCATAATTACCGGGGAGCTGTTTTTT
TRBV6-5	TRBD2	TRBJ2-5	NA	CASRGLAGYQETQYF	TGTGCCAGCAGAGGACTAGCGGGGTACCAAGAGACCCAGTACTTC
TRBV30	NA	TRBJ1-5	NA	CAWRANRNQPQHF	TGTGCCTGGAGAGCCAACCGCAATCAGCCCCAGCATTTT
TRBV5-1	TRBD2	TRBJ2-1	NA	CASSLGGSSYNEQFF	TGCGCCAGCAGCTTGGGCGGGAGCTCCTACAATGAGCAGTTCTTC
TRBV29-1	NA	TRBJ2-3	once	CSPELRTDTQYF	TGCAGCCCAGAGCTCCGGACAGATACGCAGTATTTT
TRBV9	NA	TRBJ2-1	NA	CASSVATEGSTQFF	TGTGCCAGCAGCGTAGCTACTGAGGGTAGCACGCAGTTCTTC
TRBV27	NA	TRBJ2-3	NA	CASTSFPSGTDTQYF	TGTGCCAGCACGTCTTTTCCTAGCGGCACAGATACGCAGTATTTT
TRBV19	NA	TRBJ1-1	few	CASGERGPNTEAFF	TGTGCCAGCGGGGAGAGGGGCCCGAACACTGAAGCTTTCTTT
TRBV20-1	NA	TRBJ1-2	NA	CSASSNYGYTF	TGCAGTGCTAGCTCGAACTATGGCTACACCTTC
TRBV20-1	NA	TRBJ1-1	NA	CSATSGTEAFF	TGCAGTGCTACCTCGGGCACTGAAGCTTTCTTT
TRBV7-2	TRBD1	TRBJ1-2	NA	CASSPSTPRDRDGYTF	TGTGCCAGCAGCCCAAGCACACCCCGGGACAGGGATGGCTACACCTTC
TRBV5-4	NA	TRBJ2-7	NA	CASSFSTGRYEQYF	TGTGCCAGCAGCTTCTCGACCGGCCGCTACGAGCAGTACTTC
TRBV30	NA	TRBJ1-1	few	CAWRNREWAEAFF	TGTGCCTGGAGAAACAGGGAATGGGCTGAAGCTTTCTTT
TRBV9	NA	TRBJ2-3	NA	CASSVQDSHTQYF	TGTGCCAGCAGCGTTCAAGACAGCCATACGCAGTATTTT
TRBV18	NA	TRBJ1-6	NA	CASSPWGANSPLHF	TGTGCCAGCTCACCCTGGGGGGCTAATTCACCCCTCCACTTT
TRBV10-3	NA	TRBJ1-3	NA	CAILREGAGNTIYF	TGTGCCATCCTTCGAGAGGGAGCTGGAAACACCATATATTTT
TRBV30	NA	TRBJ1-2	NA	CAWSAKVVVRGYTF	TGTGCCTGGAGTGCGAAGGTCGTTGTCCGGGGCTACACCTTC
TRBV28	TRBD1	TRBJ1-2	NA	CASSPFTGGLDGYTF	TGTGCCAGCAGTCCCTTCACAGGGGGATTAGATGGCTACACCTTC
TRBV12-3/TRBV12-4	NA	TRBJ1-2	NA	CASSLGANYGYTF	TGTGCCAGCAGTTTAGGAGCTAACTATGGCTACACCTTC
TRBV15	TRBD2	TRBJ2-7	NA	CATSRDGSGGSYEQYF	TGTGCCACCAGCAGAGATGGGAGCGGGGGGTCCTACGAGCAGTACTTC
TRBV5-1	NA	TRBJ2-1	once	CASSLGHGGMDEQFF	TGCGCCAGCAGCCTGGGACATGGGGGGATGGATGAGCAGTTCTTC
TRBV14	TRBD2	TRBJ2-2	NA	CASSQDHLAANTGELFF	TGTGCCAGCAGCCAAGATCATCTAGCGGCGAACACCGGGGAGCTGTTTTTT
TRBV6-1	NA	TRBJ2-5	NA	CASSEERGTKTQYF	TGTGCCAGCAGTGAAGAGAGGGGTACGAAGACCCAGTACTTC
TRBV18	TRBD1	TRBJ2-7	NA	CASSPPDRGREEQYF	TGTGCCAGCTCACCACCGGACAGGGGAAGGGAGGAGCAGTACTTC
TRBV7-2	TRBD2	TRBJ2-5	NA	CASSLRIGRERVETQYF	TGTGCCAGCAGCTTACGAATCGGGCGGGAGAGGGTTGAGACCCAGTACTTC
TRBV9	NA	TRBJ2-7	once	CASSTSPGEQYF	TGTGCCAGCAGCACCTCCCCAGGGGAGCAGTACTTC
TRBV12-3/TRBV12-4	NA	TRBJ2-2	NA	CASSFRSGRRLFF	TGTGCCAGCAGCTTTAGGTCCGGACGGCGGCTGTTTTTT
TRBV30	TRBD2	TRBJ2-1	NA	CAWSGKLGLAGESSYNEQFF	TGTGCCTGGAGTGGCAAGCTGGGACTAGCGGGGGAGAGCTCCTACAATGAGCAGTTCTTC
TRBV29-1	NA	TRBJ1-2	NA	CSVTDGGLYGYTF	TGCAGCGTCACCGACGGGGGTCTATATGGCTACACCTTC
TRBV6-5	NA	TRBJ1-2	NA	CASSLRQGSGYGYTF	TGTGCCAGCAGTTTGAGGCAAGGGTCGGGGTATGGCTACACCTTC
TRBV7-9	NA	TRBJ2-5	NA	CASSYGGQETQYF	TGTGCCAGCAGCTACGGGGGTCAAGAGACCCAGTACTTC
TRBV7-2	TRBD2	TRBJ2-3	NA	CASSFLGGSRDTQYF	TGTGCCAGCAGCTTTTTGGGGGGGAGCAGGGATACGCAGTATTTT
TRBV19	NA	TRBJ1-6	few	CASSPQGFSYNSPLHF	TGTGCCAGTAGTCCTCAGGGATTCTCCTATAATTCACCCCTCCACTTT
TRBV6-2/TRBV6-3	TRBD2	TRBJ2-1	NA	CASSYAGGNEQFF	TGTGCCAGCAGTTACGCGGGAGGGAATGAGCAGTTCTTC
TRBV3-1/TRBV3-2	TRBD2	TRBJ2-1	NA	CASSHSSLAGGRNEQFF	TGTGCCAGCAGCCACTCCTCCCTAGCGGGGGGGCGGAATGAGCAGTTCTTC
TRBV29-1	NA	TRBJ1-1	once	CSVEEVSGLNTEAFF	TGCAGCGTTGAAGAGGTGTCGGGCCTGAACACTGAAGCTTTCTTT
TRBV11-3	NA	TRBJ2-3	NA	CASSPSLMTDTQYF	TGTGCCAGCAGCCCATCCCTGATGACAGATACGCAGTATTTT